This T cell receptor (beta chain) comes out of a study of OX40 agonist ivuxolimab in advanced cancers. The germline V and J ends were trimmed by 0 bases and 2 bases, with 9 bases remaining between them. From germline, CDR1 is SGHNT and CDR2 YYREEE (reference sequence). The CDR3 covers 15 residues. Assay: immunoSEQ multiplex PCR; the TCRdb copy retains only in-frame clones and omits some. The data contain approximately 99,000 clones, roughly 95% of them singletons. This chain joins TRBV5-4 and TRBJ1-3, with D maybe TRBD1 (6 bases). This TCR was sampled from an adult with an advanced solid tumor such as melanoma, head and neck, liver or kidney cancer. Source: CD4+ or CD8+ T cells sorted from blood, taken in a trial of the OX40 agonist ivuxolimab. The CDR3 DNA sequence: TGTGCCAGCAGCTTGGGTCAGGGGACTGGAAACACCATATATTTT. This sequence encodes CASSLGQGTGNTIYF.